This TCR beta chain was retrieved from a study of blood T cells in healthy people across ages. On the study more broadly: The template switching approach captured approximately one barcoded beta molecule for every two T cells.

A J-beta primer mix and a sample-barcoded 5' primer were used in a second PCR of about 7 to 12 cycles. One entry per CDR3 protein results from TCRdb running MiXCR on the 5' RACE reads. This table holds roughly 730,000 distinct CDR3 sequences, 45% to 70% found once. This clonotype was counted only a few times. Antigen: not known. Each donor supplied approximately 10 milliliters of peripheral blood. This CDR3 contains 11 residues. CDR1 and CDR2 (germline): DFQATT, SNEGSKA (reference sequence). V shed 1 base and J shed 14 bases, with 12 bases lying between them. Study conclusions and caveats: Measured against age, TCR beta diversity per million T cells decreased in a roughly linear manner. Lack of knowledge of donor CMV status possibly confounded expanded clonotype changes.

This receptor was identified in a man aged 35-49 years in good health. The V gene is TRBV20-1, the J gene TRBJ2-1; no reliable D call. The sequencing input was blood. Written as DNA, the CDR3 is TGCAGTGCTAGAGTCAGCCTCCGGGAGTTCTTC. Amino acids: CSARVSLREFF.